These 29 T cell receptor beta chains share one sample of origin, sequenced in a study of T-cell reconstitution after alpha-beta-depleted transplantation in children (TCRdb year 2016). According to the study, the label for this sample's treatment or condition signals: allogeneic hematopoietic cell transplantation with graft depleted of TCRalphabeta T cells and CD19 B cells. The library was produced with PCR. The data were produced on an Illumina HiSeq 2500. To normalize quantification of the TCRbeta repertoire, the TCR libraries were built with molecular barcoding that relied on unique molecular identifiers. Starting from the raw public reads, TCRdb applied fastp trimming at Q25, assembled clones with MiXCR and retained in-frame beta chains. Each CDR3 protein appears once, grouped with its most common genes and DNA. For this sample there are about 460,000 distinct CDR3 sequences; 9.5% to 12% appear just once. Of the sample, 11% to 15% falls within the top ten clones.

The material was PBMCs, mostly from graft donor cells, obtained 180 days after TCRalphabeta/CD19-depleted stem cell transplant. The origin of the receptors is a female patient under 10 years old who had a stem cell transplant for aplastic anemia, so the T cells may come from the graft donor.

V is TRBV9 and J is TRBJ2-4, with D perhaps matching TRBD1 or TRBD2 (6 bases each). CDR1 and CDR2 from the germline V gene are SGDLS and YYNGEE. The CDR3 has 14 amino acids. The germline V and J ends were trimmed by 2 bases and 1 base, with 7 bases remaining between them. The CDR3 nucleotides are TGTGCCAGCAGCGTGGGGGGCGCCAAAAACATTCAGTACTTC. This encodes CASSVGGAKNIQYF.

This chain uses TRBV6-5 with TRBJ2-7; D is perhaps TRBD2 (6 bases). Germline CDR1 is MNHEY and CDR2 is SVGAGI. The CDR3 contains 14 residues. V was trimmed by 3 bases and J by 2 bases, leaving 11 bases between them. DNA for the CDR3: TGTGCCAGCAGTTATGGTTGGGGGGCCTACGAGCAGTACTTC. This encodes CASSYGWGAYEQYF.

Ten or more counts support this clonotype. The genes are TRBV12-3 or TRBV12-4 and TRBJ2-2, with 8 bases that match TRBD2. This CDR3 has 14 amino acids. After removal of 9 bases from V and 0 bases from J, the junction contained 3 bases not matched to a gene. The CDR3 DNA is TGTGCCAGTGGACTAGCTACGAACACCGGGGAGCTGTTTTTT. Residues: CASGLATNTGELFF.

This clonotype was recorded at least ten times. This CDR3 reads CAWSQAGQGTDTQYF. The CDR3 DNA reads as TGTGCCTGGAGTCAGGCGGGACAGGGCACAGATACGCAGTATTTT. This chain links TRBV30 with TRBJ2-3; TRBD1 matches 8 bases. This CDR3 comprises 15 residues. V lost 2 bases to trimming and J lost 1 base; unmatched junction nucleotides: 5. Germline CDR1 GTSNPN, CDR2 SVGIG (reference sequence).

The chain recombines TRBV28 with TRBJ2-5; D perhaps matches TRBD1 (6 bases). V was trimmed by 3 bases and J by 1 base, leaving 9 bases between them. Germline-derived CDR1 and CDR2 are MDHEN and SYDVKM. There are 14 residues in the CDR3. This chain's CDR3 is CASSFTDSQETQYF. In nucleotides, the CDR3 is TGTGCCAGCAGTTTTACGGACAGCCAAGAGACCCAGTACTTC.

This clonotype was counted only a few times. The chain has TRBV9 and TRBJ1-2, with TRBD1 as a possible D gene (5 bases). The CDR3 runs to 13 residues. The ends were cut back, 6 bases at V and 5 bases at J, with 14 bases in the middle. CDR1 is SGDLS, CDR2 YYNGEE, per germline. CDR3 DNA: TGTGCCAGCAAGACCGACGGGGGGTATGGCTACACCTTC. It translates to CASKTDGGYGYTF.

The chain uses TRBV5-1 and TRBJ2-7, with 8 positions matching TRBD1. Germline V gene lookup returns CDR1 SGHRS and CDR2 YFSETQ. The CDR3 totals 15 residues. The trim removed 4 bases at V and 0 bases at J, leaving 6 bases unmatched. The CDR3 DNA sequence: TGCGCCAGCAGCCCACAGGGGGGCAGCTCCTACGAGCAGTACTTC. Translation: CASSPQGGSSYEQYF. The full variable domain, in which reference TRBV5-1 and TRBJ2-7 provide the parts outside the CDR3, is KAGVTQTPRYLIKTRGQQVTLSCSPISGHRSVSWYQQTPGQGLQFLFEYFSETQRNKGNFPGRFSGRQFSNSRSEMNVSTLELGDSALYLCASSPQGGSSYEQYFGPGTRLTVT.

This clonotype was seen a few times. The chain employs TRBV12-3 or TRBV12-4 and TRBJ1-1; 7 nucleotides match TRBD1. V was clipped by 5 bases and J by 8 bases; unmatched bases: 11. The CDR3 is 14 amino acids. This chain's CDR3 is CASSGREQGWEAFF. DNA for the CDR3: TGTGCCAGCAGTGGACGGGAACAGGGGTGGGAAGCTTTCTTT.

The chain links TRBV28 to TRBJ2-7; 13 nucleotides align to TRBD2. The CDR3 is 18 amino acids. V gave up 2 bases and J gave up 5 bases; unmatched junction bases: 12. Germline V gives CDR1 MDHEN, CDR2 SYDVKM. The DNA of the CDR3 is TGTGCCAGCAGTTTACCCGGACGGGGACTAGCGGGATCCCACGAGCAGTACTTC. Its protein is CASSLPGRGLAGSHEQYF.

The gene calls are TRBV7-2 and TRBJ2-3, with no clear D. The ends were cut back, 1 base at V and 0 bases at J, with 5 bases in the middle. The length of the CDR3 is 14 residues. Germline CDR1 and CDR2: SGHTA and FQGNSA. CDR3: CASSLDVSTDTQYF. CDR3 bases: TGTGCCAGCAGCTTAGATGTAAGCACAGATACGCAGTATTTT.

This clonotype was detected a few times. The CDR3 DNA is TGTGCCAGCAGTTTGAGGACTAGCGGAAAACTGAACAATGAGCAGTTCTTC. Its protein product is CASSLRTSGKLNNEQFF. The chain joins TRBV12-3 or TRBV12-4 to TRBJ2-1; TRBD2 agrees at 10 bases. Germline trimming cut 3 bases from V and 5 bases from J; bases unmatched to any gene: 10. CDR3 length: 17 residues.

This clonotype was seen many times. The J gene is TRBJ2-7, the V gene TRBV7-9, with D perhaps matching TRBD1 or TRBD2 (5 bases each). This CDR3 spans 13 amino acids. Germline V lookup: CDR1 SEHNR, CDR2 FQNEAQ (reference sequence). With 5 bases removed from V and 3 bases from J, the gap between germline ends came to 11 bases. The DNA for the CDR3 is TGTGCCAGCAGCCTCGGGGCTGACTACGAGCAGTACGTC. This codes for CASSLGADYEQYV.

The chain recombines TRBV5-1 with TRBJ2-1; D gene uncertain. Germline V gives CDR1 SGHRS, CDR2 YFSETQ. The CDR3 is made up of 12 amino acids. V lost 4 bases and J 5 bases, leaving 7 bases between the germline ends. The CDR3 loop reads CASSLWDNEQFF. CDR3 nucleotides: TGCGCCAGCAGCCTGTGGGACAATGAGCAGTTCTTC.

V usage is TRBV3-1 and J usage is TRBJ1-6; D possibly corresponds to TRBD1 (5 bases). CDR3 length: 15 residues. V was shortened by 5 bases and J by 10 bases, with 18 bases between the two germline ends. CDR1 is LGHDT, CDR2 YNNKEL, per germline (reference sequence). The CDR3 DNA is TGTGCCAGCAGCTACGCAGGGCGCGGGAACTCACCCCTCCACTTT. Its protein is CASSYAGRGNSPLHF. Full variable domain (rest looked up from reference TRBV3-1 and TRBJ1-6): DTAVSQTPKYLVTQMGNDKSIKCEQNLGHDTMYWYKQDSKKFLKIMFSYNNKELIINETVPNRFSPKSPDKAHLNLHINSLELGDSAVYFCASSYAGRGNSPLHFGNGTRLTVT.

The chain joins TRBV13 to TRBJ2-1, with a possible D match to TRBD2 (6 bases). CDR1 PRHDT and CDR2 FYEKMQ come from the germline V gene (reference sequence). The CDR3 runs to 15 residues. V shed 6 bases and J shed 1 base, with 13 bases lying between them. CDR3 nucleotide sequence: TGTGCCAGCAGACCGGAGGGGAGATCCTACAATGAGCAGTTCTTC. It encodes CASRPEGRSYNEQFF.

This clonotype showed up many times. This sequence joins TRBV9 and TRBJ2-5; maybe TRBD1 (6 bases). This CDR3 is 13 amino acids long. Trimming cost V 4 bases and J 2 bases, with 9 bases left between them. The germline V gene encodes CDR1 SGDLS and CDR2 YYNGEE. The CDR3 is CASSQGYQETQYF. CDR3 coding DNA: TGTGCCAGCAGCCAGGGGTATCAAGAGACCCAGTACTTC.

This clonotype occurred a few times. The rearrangement joins TRBV7-3 to TRBJ2-3; maybe TRBD2 (6 bases). The germline CDR1 and CDR2 sequences are SGHTA and FQGTGA. This CDR3 spans 16 amino acids. V lost 2 bases and J 2 bases, leaving 14 bases between the germline ends. The CDR3 here is CASSLGGSLTTDTQYF. In nucleotides, the CDR3 is TGTGCCAGCAGCTTAGGGGGGTCGCTAACCACAGATACGCAGTATTTT.

This clonotype was picked up a small number of times. The gene calls are TRBV20-1 and TRBJ2-3, with D hard to call. Germline CDR1 reads DFQATT; CDR2 reads SNEGSKA (reference sequence). This CDR3 region has 12 residues. V gave up 5 bases and J gave up 0 bases, with 6 bases separating them. The CDR3 loop reads CSAWASTDTQYF. The DNA for the CDR3 is TGCAGTGCTTGGGCTAGCACAGATACGCAGTATTTT.

This clonotype was seen a few times. The rearrangement links TRBV12-3 or TRBV12-4 to TRBJ1-5; D is possibly TRBD1 (6 bases). V lost 3 bases to trimming and J lost 8 bases, with 17 bases between them. The CDR3 totals 15 residues. CDR3 nucleotide sequence: TGTGCCAGCAGTTTGGGGGGGGCCAAAGTAAAGCCCCAGCATTTT. Translated, it gives CASSLGGAKVKPQHF.

In this sample, this clonotype turned up a few times. V is TRBV7-9 and J is TRBJ2-2; D possibly corresponds to TRBD1 (7 bases). CDR1 and CDR2 from the germline V gene are SEHNR and FQNEAQ (reference sequence). V was shortened by 3 bases and J by 5 bases, with 13 bases between the two germline ends. This CDR3 has 15 residues. The CDR3 sequence: CASSFGQEGTGELFF. In DNA, the CDR3 is TGTGCCAGCAGCTTCGGACAGGAGGGGACCGGGGAGCTGTTTTTT.

This clonotype was observed many times. J is TRBJ2-1 and V is TRBV5-1; D is possibly TRBD1 or TRBD2 (6 bases each). Germline V gene lookup returns CDR1 SGHRS and CDR2 YFSETQ. V lost 4 bases and J lost 5, with 16 bases in between. The CDR3 is 15 residues long. DNA of the CDR3: TGCGCCAGCAGCGCAGAGGGTGGGGGGCACAATGAGCAGTTCTTC. Protein sequence: CASSAEGGGHNEQFF.

The V and J genes are TRBV5-1 and TRBJ2-3, with a tentative D call TRBD2 (6 bases). V was shortened by 0 bases and J by 10 bases, with 18 bases between the two germline ends. Germline loops: CDR1 SGHRS, CDR2 YFSETQ. This CDR3 has 15 amino acids. In nucleotides, the CDR3 is TGCGCCAGCAGCTTGGATCGCGGGGCGGGTGGTGCGCAGTATTTT. Translation: CASSLDRGAGGAQYF.

This clonotype turned up a few times. The V gene is TRBV19, the J gene TRBJ2-1; 10 bases match TRBD2. The CDR3 sequence is 16 residues long. The junction had 6 bases not matched to a gene; V was cut back by 4 bases and J by 3 bases. Germline V gene data show CDR1 as LNHDA and CDR2 as SQIVND (reference sequence). The chain's CDR3 is CASSTAWTSGYNEQFF. The DNA for the CDR3 is TGTGCCAGTAGTACAGCATGGACTAGCGGCTACAATGAGCAGTTCTTC.

The chain carries TRBV7-2 and TRBJ2-5; D is possibly TRBD2 (6 bases). The CDR3 runs 15 residues. Germline V lookup: CDR1 SGHTA, CDR2 FQGNSA. V gave up 5 bases and J gave up 2 bases, with 15 bases separating them. In DNA, the CDR3 is TGTGCCAGCAGCCAACTCTTGGGACTTCAAGAGACCCAGTACTTC. It encodes CASSQLLGLQETQYF.

The chain combines TRBV20-1 with TRBJ2-1, with 8 bases fitting TRBD2. The V gene end was trimmed by 6 bases and the J gene end by 4 bases; junction bases not matched to a gene: 17. The CDR3 is 17 amino acids. The V gene's germline CDR1 is DFQATT and CDR2 SNEGSKA (reference sequence). The CDR3 sequence: CSAGTSTPPKFYNEQFF. The CDR3 DNA sequence: TGCAGTGCGGGGACTAGTACCCCCCCAAAATTTTACAATGAGCAGTTCTTC.

At least ten counts were recorded for this clonotype. The chain joins TRBV10-3 to TRBJ1-5; 7 positions agree with TRBD1. The germline V gene has CDR1 ENHRY and CDR2 SYGVKD. This CDR3 is 16 amino acids long. The V and J ends lost 8 bases and 0 bases, in that order; junction bases with no gene match: 10. The CDR3 loop reads CAIGDSTEYSNQPQHF. The CDR3, as DNA: TGTGCCATCGGGGACAGCACCGAGTATAGCAATCAGCCCCAGCATTTT.

This rearrangement joins TRBV6-5 to TRBJ2-7; D is unclear. The V gene's germline CDR1 is MNHEY and CDR2 SVGAGI. The V end lost 0 bases, the J end lost 1 base, and 7 bases lay between the germline ends. CDR3 length equals 14 residues. The CDR3 region is CASSYSTASYEQYF. CDR3 sequence (DNA): TGTGCCAGCAGTTACTCAACCGCTTCCTACGAGCAGTACTTC.

V gene TRBV27 combines with J gene TRBJ2-7; D may be TRBD1 (5 bases). Germline assignment: CDR1 MNHEY and CDR2 SMNVEV (reference sequence). V shed 4 bases and J shed 0 bases, with 13 bases lying between them. There are 15 residues in the CDR3. The CDR3 nucleotides read TGTGCCAGCAGTTATACAGGCGAAAGCTCCTACGAGCAGTACTTC. Translation gives CASSYTGESSYEQYF.

This clonotype was seen repeatedly, ten times or more. This chain joins TRBV7-3 and TRBJ2-1; TRBD2 might be the D (6 bases). The CDR3 loop spans 14 amino acids. V was clipped by 4 bases and J by 4 bases, with 11 bases between them. Germline loops: CDR1 SGHTA, CDR2 FQGTGA. CDR3 DNA: TGTGCCAGCAGCTGGGCTAGCGATTACAATGAGCAGTTCTTC. Translated, it gives CASSWASDYNEQFF.